Below, 21 T cell receptor beta chains from the same sample are listed, as sequenced in a study of T cells in Graves' hyperthyroidism and ophthalmopathy. TCR beta CDR3 sequences were amplified from RNA transcripts. HTBI primers drove first-round RT-PCR of the TCR CDR3. TCRdb re-called the multiplex PCR reads with MiXCR, one entry per CDR3 protein. The repertoire includes 600,000 to 650,000 distinct CDR3 sequences, around 16% of them detected once, and 3.5% to 4% sits in the top ten. Sequenced material: blood. The source is a woman in her twenties or thirties with Graves' hyperthyroidism.

Ten or more counts support this clonotype. The V call is TRBV20-1, the J call TRBJ2-7, with 14 bases identical to TRBD2. CDR3 length equals 15 residues. The V and J ends lost 5 bases and 4 bases, in that order; junction bases with no gene match: 7. Germline V gives CDR1 DFQATT, CDR2 SNEGSKA (reference sequence). CDR3 coding DNA: TGCAGTGCTCGATGGACTAGCGGGGGGACTTACGAGCAGTACTTC. Translating gives CSARWTSGGTYEQYF.

This clonotype was recorded at least ten times. The chain recombines TRBV12-3 or TRBV12-4 with TRBJ1-1; TRBD1 matches 7 bases. V lost 3 bases, J lost 3 bases, and 10 bases stayed unmatched. The CDR3 has 16 residues. The CDR3 coding sequence is TGTGCCAGCAGTTTTCACCTCGACAGGGACTACACTGAAGCTTTCTTT. The encoded protein is CASSFHLDRDYTEAFF.

The V gene is TRBV28, the J gene TRBJ2-1; 10 nucleotides line up with TRBD1. This CDR3 has 16 residues. V trimming: 6 bases; J trimming: 4 bases; junction bases outside the gene matches: 9. The V gene's germline CDR1 is MDHEN and CDR2 SYDVKM. The CDR3 reads CASSPSGTGAYNEQFF. The CDR3 DNA reads TGTGCCAGCAGCCCCTCCGGGACAGGGGCATACAATGAGCAGTTCTTC.

The chain links TRBV5-1 to TRBJ1-3; 10 nucleotides match TRBD1. Germline V gene sequence: CDR1 SGHRS, CDR2 YFSETQ. The V segment lost 5 bases and the J segment 7 bases; nucleotides outside the gene matches: 6. The CDR3 consists of 14 residues. For the CDR3, the DNA is TGCGCCAGCAGTTCCGGGACAGGGGATAACACCATATATTTT. Translated, it gives CASSSGTGDNTIYF. The entire variable domain, with the rest obtained from reference TRBV5-1 and TRBJ1-3, is as follows: KAGVTQTPRYLIKTRGQQVTLSCSPISGHRSVSWYQQTPGQGLQFLFEYFSETQRNKGNFPGRFSGRQFSNSRSEMNVSTLELGDSALYLCASSSGTGDNTIYFGEGSWLTVV.

This clonotype has only a few counts. The chain is built from TRBV10-3 and TRBJ2-3, with a possible D match to TRBD2 (6 bases). Per the germline V gene, CDR1 is ENHRY and CDR2 is SYGVKD. Trimming stripped 2 bases from V and 0 bases from J, with 9 bases between. The CDR3 is 15 residues long. CDR3 sequence: CAISEGRSSTDTQYF. The CDR3 DNA reads as TGTGCCATCAGTGAGGGGAGGAGTAGCACAGATACGCAGTATTTT.

This clonotype was detected a few times. The chain uses TRBV30 and TRBJ1-6, with 8 nucleotides matching TRBD1. The junction had 5 bases not matched to a gene; V was cut back by 3 bases and J by 10 bases. CDR3 length equals 13 residues. Germline V CDR1 and CDR2: GTSNPN, SVGIG (reference sequence). CDR3 residues: CAWSGQGGSPLHF. CDR3 nucleotides: TGTGCCTGGAGCGGACAGGGCGGCTCACCCCTCCACTTT.

This clonotype was observed many times. The chain carries TRBV5-7 and TRBJ2-5; 9 nucleotides line up with TRBD2. TRBV5-7 is filed as an ORF, its function uncertain. This CDR3 contains 18 residues. The V and J ends lost 6 bases and 1 base, in that order; junction bases with no gene match: 16. CDR3 protein: CASTHGWREGLGQETQYF. As DNA, the CDR3 is TGTGCCAGCACCCACGGATGGCGGGAGGGCCTAGGCCAAGAGACCCAGTACTTC.

This clonotype came up many times. The chain links TRBV28 to TRBJ2-7; 9 nucleotides agree with TRBD1. The CDR3 totals 16 residues. V shed 4 bases, J shed 5 bases, and the junction held 12 bases outside the gene matches. From germline, CDR1 is MDHEN and CDR2 SYDVKM. CDR3 region: CASSSTRDRATHEQYF. The DNA of the CDR3 is TGTGCCAGCAGTTCGACTAGGGACAGGGCTACACACGAGCAGTACTTC.

This clonotype appeared many times. The J gene is TRBJ2-1, the V gene TRBV28; TRBD2 matches 7 bases. Germline V gene sequence: CDR1 MDHEN, CDR2 SYDVKM. CDR3 length: 10 amino acids. V shed 7 bases and J 12 bases; nucleotides not matched to a gene: 3. The CDR3 loop is CASTGTTQFF. The CDR3 DNA is TGTGCCAGCACCGGGACTACGCAGTTCTTC.

The V gene is TRBV28, the J gene TRBJ1-3; TRBD1 might be the D (5 bases). CDR1 and CDR2 (germline): MDHEN, SYDVKM. Trimming took 9 bases from V and 3 from J, leaving 9 bases between them. CDR3 length equals 12 residues. CDR3 bases: TGTGCCAGTTGGGACGGTGGAAACACCATATATTTT. It specifies CASWDGGNTIYF. The whole variable domain, filled in from reference TRBV28 and TRBJ1-3, reads DVKVTQSSRYLVKRTGEKVFLECVQDMDHENMFWYRQDPGLGLRLIYFSYDVKMKEKGDIPEGYSVSREKKERFSLILESASTNQTSMYLCASWDGGNTIYFGEGSWLTVV.

This clonotype has ten or more counts. The chain couples TRBV7-9 to TRBJ2-2; weak D call: TRBD2 (5 bases). V lost 3 bases to trimming and J lost 6 bases, with 8 bases between them. Looked up from germline, CDR1 is SEHNR and CDR2 is FQNEAQ (reference sequence). CDR3 length: 13 amino acids. CDR3 sequence: CASSFKGAGELFF. The CDR3 DNA sequence: TGTGCCAGCAGCTTCAAGGGAGCCGGGGAGCTGTTTTTT.

This clonotype was counted only a few times. The chain joins TRBV28 to TRBJ2-7; D may be TRBD2 (7 bases). The CDR3 runs to 14 residues. Looked up from germline, CDR1 is MDHEN and CDR2 is SYDVKM. V was clipped by 7 bases and J by 5 bases, with 18 bases between them. As DNA, the CDR3 is TGTGCCAGCAAGAGCCTACAGGGAGGGGACGAGCAGTACTTC. This encodes CASKSLQGGDEQYF.

The rearrangement links TRBV6-2 or TRBV6-3 to TRBJ1-1; the D gene is possibly TRBD1 (6 bases). Trimming took off 6 bases at V and 4 bases at J, with 9 bases between the two ends. The CDR3 spans 12 residues. Per the germline V gene, CDR1 is MNHEY and CDR2 is SVGEGT. The CDR3, as DNA: TGTGCCAGCAGACAGGGACCCACTGAAGCTTTCTTT. It is translated as CASRQGPTEAFF.

This sequence joins TRBV19 and TRBJ2-1, with a possible D match to TRBD2 (5 bases). V was trimmed by 1 base and J by 1 base, leaving 8 bases between them. From germline, CDR1 is LNHDA and CDR2 SQIVND (reference sequence). This CDR3 region has 15 residues. The CDR3 loop is CASSIGGNSYNEQFF. DNA for the CDR3: TGTGCCAGTAGTATAGGAGGGAATTCCTACAATGAGCAGTTCTTC.

This clonotype came up many times. J is TRBJ1-2 and V is TRBV6-1; 9 positions agree with TRBD1. Per germline, CDR1 MNHNS and CDR2 SASEGT. This CDR3 comprises 13 residues. Unmatched junction bases numbered 4, after V lost 6 bases and J lost 5 bases. CDR3 sequence reads: CASSEGQGYGYTF. In DNA, the CDR3 is TGTGCCAGCAGCGAGGGACAGGGTTATGGCTACACCTTC.

This clonotype was detected only a few times. The chain joins TRBV6-1 to TRBJ1-2; 7 nucleotides align to TRBD1. V was pared by 6 bases and J by 4 bases, with 8 bases of the junction left unmatched. The CDR3 has 14 amino acids. Germline CDR1 and CDR2: MNHNS and SASEGT. The chain's CDR3 is CASRPRDSLYGYTF. The CDR3 bases are TGTGCCAGCAGGCCCCGGGACAGCCTCTATGGCTACACCTTC.

In this sample, this clonotype turned up a few times. The V and J genes are TRBV3-1 and TRBJ2-2, with 9 positions matching TRBD1. With 5 bases clipped from V and 1 base from J, the junction kept 5 bases outside the gene matches. This CDR3 has 16 residues. From germline, CDR1 is LGHDT and CDR2 YNNKEL (reference sequence). This CDR3 reads CASSYPDRGNTGELFF. DNA for the CDR3: TGTGCCAGCAGCTACCCGGACAGGGGGAACACCGGGGAGCTGTTTTTT.

The chain has TRBV5-6 and TRBJ2-7; TRBD1 matches 8 bases. V lost 4 bases, J lost 3 bases, and 6 bases stayed unmatched. The CDR3 length is 14 residues. From germline, CDR1 is SGHDT and CDR2 YYEEEE. CDR3 residues: CASSVGQDHYEQYF. The CDR3 DNA sequence: TGTGCCAGCAGCGTGGGACAGGACCACTACGAGCAGTACTTC.

Only a few counts were recorded for this clonotype. The chain recombines TRBV4-1 with TRBJ1-5, with 10 bases fitting TRBD1. CDR3 length: 15 residues. Trimming cost V 4 bases and J 6 bases; bases outside gene matches: 6. CDR1 and CDR2 (germline): MGHRA, YSYEKL. In DNA form, the CDR3 reads TGCGCCAGCAGCCTGGGACAGGGGAAGGGTCAGCCCCAGCATTTT. Translation: CASSLGQGKGQPQHF.

In DNA, the CDR3 is TGCAGCGTTCCGGTGGCAGAGAAGCAGTTCTTC. Residues: CSVPVAEKQFF. The chain recombines TRBV29-1 with TRBJ2-1; D ambiguous. Trimming stripped 5 bases from V and 11 bases from J, with 13 bases between. The CDR3 totals 11 residues. In germline, CDR1 is SQVTM, CDR2 ANQGSEA.

This clonotype appeared many times. The chain has TRBV2 and TRBJ2-3; tentatively, D is TRBD1 or TRBD2 (5 bases each). V was cut by 11 bases and J by 2 bases, with 14 bases left in between. The germline CDR1 and CDR2 sequences are SNHLY and FYNNEI. This CDR3 region has 13 residues. In DNA, the CDR3 is TGTGCCTTTCCCGGGACCTTCACAGATACGCAGTATTTT. Protein product: CAFPGTFTDTQYF. Full variable domain (outside the CDR3, taken from reference TRBV2 and TRBJ2-3): EPEVTQTPSHQVTQMGQEVILRCVPISNHLYFYWYRQILGQKVEFLVSFYNNEISEKSEIFDDQFSVERPDGSNFTLKIRSTKLEDSAMYFCAFPGTFTDTQYFGPGTRLTVL.